This T cell receptor (beta chain) emerged from a study of cytomegalovirus exposure and HLA in healthy donors. Study-wide context: Both the approximately 120 validation repertoires and the roughly 620 first-cohort repertoires used the same platform, as reported by a later analysis. The study, taken as a whole, reports: TCR clusters originating in the first cohort tended to co-occur in the 120 validation repertoires, according to a later analysis. Testing in vitro showed three CMV-associated chains specific for CMV antigens.

There are 13 residues in the CDR3. V dropped 0 bases and J dropped 8 bases, with 10 bases sitting between them. Germline V gene sequence: CDR1 MNHEY, CDR2 SVGAGI. Note on this clone: Its antigen is not identified.

Generated by immunoSEQ multiplex PCR, the TCRdb table keeps only in-frame clones and is missing some. The sample lists 190,000 or so clones, around 80% occurring once. Sample: PBMCs. This receptor was obtained from a woman aged 30 to 39 in good health and CMV-seropositive. J is TRBJ1-2 and V is TRBV6-5; unclear D gene. The CDR3 coding sequence is TGTGCCAGCAGTTACTCGGCAGCGGCAGGCTACACCTTC. Amino acids: CASSYSAAAGYTF.